Listed below are T cell receptor beta chains from one sample, sequenced in a study of cytomegalovirus exposure and HLA in healthy donors. The assay was immunoSEQ multiplex PCR, and TCRdb's table has in-frame clones only and misses some. The sample consists of tens of thousands of clones, nearly 80% of them appearing once. Sequenced sample: PBMCs. The source of these receptors is a woman between 40 and 50 years old in good health and CMV-seronegative. Each CDR3 is given with its conserved first and last residue. The order of the fields is clone size, D gene, V gene, J gene, CDR3 protein, CDR3 DNA. The D gene is left open where the match is weak. For some rows the clone size is stated as once, few or many, or as a class when expanded; others skip it.

size: .
D: .
V: TRBV7-9
J: TRBJ1-1
CDR3: CASSLAGGQYEAFF
DNA: TGTGCCAGCAGCTTAGCGGGGGGGCAGTATGAAGCTTTCTTT

size: .
D: TRBD2
V: TRBV9
J: TRBJ2-7
CDR3: CASSAAPLGSGTYEQYF
DNA: TGTGCCAGCAGCGCAGCCCCCCTAGGGAGCGGGACTTACGAGCAGTACTTC

size: .
D: TRBD1
V: TRBV30
J: TRBJ1-4
CDR3: CAWSVGAGGQEKLFF
DNA: TGTGCCTGGAGTGTAGGGGCAGGGGGTCAGGAAAAACTGTTTTTT

size: once
D: TRBD1
V: TRBV15
J: TRBJ2-5
CDR3: CATSVTGQGSRETQYF
DNA: TGTGCCACCAGCGTTACAGGACAGGGGTCGCGAGAGACCCAGTACTTC

size: .
D: .
V: TRBV7-3
J: TRBJ2-2
CDR3: CASSSFVLGRGELFF
DNA: TGTGCCAGCAGCTCCTTCGTACTTGGGAGGGGGGAGCTGTTTTTT

size: .
D: TRBD2
V: TRBV5-1
J: TRBJ2-7
CDR3: CASSPGLAESYEQYF
DNA: TGCGCCAGCAGCCCCGGACTAGCGGAGAGCTACGAGCAGTACTTC

size: .
D: .
V: TRBV30
J: TRBJ1-1
CDR3: CAWRQNQGEAFF
DNA: TGTGCCTGGAGACAGAACCAAGGAGAAGCTTTCTTT

size: .
D: TRBD1
V: TRBV4-3
J: TRBJ1-4
CDR3: CASSQGDRVEKLFF
DNA: TGCGCCAGCAGCCAGGGAGACAGGGTTGAAAAACTGTTTTTT

size: .
D: .
V: TRBV4-1
J: TRBJ2-1
CDR3: CASSQDGAGLRKQFF
DNA: TGCGCCAGCAGCCAAGATGGAGCGGGCCTACGAAAGCAGTTCTTC

size: .
D: TRBD2
V: TRBV6-5
J: TRBJ2-3
CDR3: CASSTTSGTDTQYF
DNA: TGTGCCAGCAGTACAACTAGCGGCACAGATACGCAGTATTTT

size: .
D: .
V: TRBV5-8
J: TRBJ1-4
CDR3: CASSLVHHNEKLFF
DNA: TGTGCCAGCAGCTTGGTACATCATAATGAAAAACTGTTTTTT

size: .
D: .
V: TRBV6-4
J: TRBJ2-1
CDR3: CASSDTAGYNEQFF
DNA: TGTGCCAGCAGTGACACAGCTGGTTACAATGAGCAGTTCTTC

size: few
D: .
V: TRBV4-1
J: TRBJ2-3
CDR3: CASRGSGRIPEEYF
DNA: TGCGCCAGCAGGGGTTCTGGTCGTATTCCGGAGGAGTATTTT

size: .
D: .
V: TRBV7-2
J: TRBJ1-1
CDR3: CASSFAGMNTEAFF
DNA: TGTGCCAGCAGCTTCGCGGGAATGAACACTGAAGCTTTCTTT

size: few
D: .
V: TRBV19
J: TRBJ1-1
CDR3: CASSIDRTHWEAFF
DNA: TGTGCCAGTAGTATAGATCGGACACACTGGGAAGCTTTCTTT

size: .
D: .
V: TRBV28
J: TRBJ1-2
CDR3: CASASARGYGYTF
DNA: TGTGCCAGCGCCTCCGCCCGGGGCTATGGCTACACCTTC

size: few
D: .
V: TRBV5-1
J: TRBJ2-1
CDR3: CASSLGGSSNEQFF
DNA: TGCGCCAGCAGCTTGGGAGGGTCTTCAAATGAGCAGTTCTTC

size: .
D: TRBD2
V: TRBV10-3
J: TRBJ2-1
CDR3: CAVRTSGRSNEQFF
DNA: TGTGCCGTCAGGACTAGCGGGAGGAGTAATGAGCAGTTCTTC

size: few
D: .
V: TRBV7-9
J: TRBJ1-6
CDR3: CASSLVQGWNSPLHF
DNA: TGTGCCAGCAGCTTAGTTCAGGGATGGAATTCACCCCTCCACTTT

size: .
D: TRBD1
V: TRBV6-5
J: TRBJ2-3
CDR3: CASSLTGGNTQYF
DNA: TGTGCCAGCAGCCTTACAGGGGGCAATACGCAGTATTTT

size: .
D: TRBD2
V: TRBV28
J: TRBJ2-3
CDR3: CASILIIRGLDTDTQYF
DNA: TGTGCCAGCATTCTGATAATTAGAGGACTAGACACAGATACGCAGTATTTT

size: .
D: TRBD2
V: TRBV6-4
J: TRBJ2-3
CDR3: CASSESTSGDTDTQYF
DNA: TGTGCCAGCAGTGAATCGACTAGCGGGGACACAGATACGCAGTATTTT

size: .
D: TRBD2
V: TRBV27
J: TRBJ2-1
CDR3: CASRAGASSHNEQFF
DNA: TGTGCCAGCAGGGCGGGAGCCTCATCGCACAATGAGCAGTTCTTC

size: .
D: .
V: TRBV27
J: TRBJ2-7
CDR3: CASRGSYEQYF
DNA: TGTGCCAGCAGGGGGAGCTACGAGCAGTACTTC

size: .
D: .
V: TRBV7-6
J: TRBJ2-1
CDR3: CASSLARLGISEQFF
DNA: TGTGCCAGCAGCTTAGCGCGCCTAGGAATAAGTGAGCAGTTCTTC

size: .
D: .
V: TRBV27
J: TRBJ1-2
CDR3: CASGGVDYGYTF
DNA: TGTGCCAGCGGGGGGGTCGACTATGGCTACACCTTC

size: .
D: .
V: TRBV7-9
J: TRBJ2-3
CDR3: CASSLGQTDTQYF
DNA: TGTGCCAGCAGCTTAGGTCAAACAGATACGCAGTATTTT

size: few
D: TRBD2
V: TRBV6-4
J: TRBJ2-3
CDR3: CASSEAGATDTQYF
DNA: TGTGCCAGCAGTGAAGCGGGAGCCACAGATACGCAGTATTTT

size: .
D: TRBD2
V: TRBV29-1
J: TRBJ2-7
CDR3: CSVWTSGYEQYF
DNA: TGCAGCGTCTGGACTAGCGGGTACGAGCAGTACTTC

size: few
D: TRBD1
V: TRBV6-5
J: TRBJ2-7
CDR3: CASSYTGARRYEQYF
DNA: TGTGCCAGCAGTTACACAGGGGCGAGGCGCTACGAGCAGTACTTC

size: .
D: TRBD2
V: TRBV29-1
J: TRBJ2-1
CDR3: CSVEGTSGRLSYNEQFF
DNA: TGCAGCGTTGAGGGGACTAGCGGGAGATTGTCCTACAATGAGCAGTTCTTC

size: .
D: .
V: TRBV6-5
J: TRBJ1-2
CDR3: CASSYDRLYGYTF
DNA: TGTGCCAGCAGTTACGACCGACTTTATGGCTACACCTTC

size: once
D: .
V: TRBV11-3
J: TRBJ2-7
CDR3: CASSSSVGSYEQYF
DNA: TGTGCCAGCAGTTCCTCGGTCGGCTCCTACGAGCAGTACTTC

size: once
D: .
V: TRBV6-6
J: TRBJ2-3
CDR3: CASSYEGVDTQYF
DNA: TGTGCCAGCAGTTATGAGGGGGTAGATACGCAGTATTTT

size: .
D: TRBD1
V: TRBV5-5
J: TRBJ2-1
CDR3: CASSLDRDSYNEQFF
DNA: TGTGCCAGCAGCTTAGACAGGGACTCCTACAATGAGCAGTTCTTC

size: few
D: TRBD2
V: TRBV7-2
J: TRBJ2-3
CDR3: CASNTGLATDTQYF
DNA: TGTGCCAGCAATACGGGACTAGCGACAGATACGCAGTATTTT

size: .
D: .
V: TRBV10-3
J: TRBJ2-5
CDR3: CAISALQETQYF
DNA: TGTGCCATCAGTGCTCTACAAGAGACCCAGTACTTC

size: .
D: TRBD2
V: TRBV19
J: TRBJ2-3
CDR3: CASSNLAGGPDTQYF
DNA: TGTGCCAGTAGTAACCTAGCGGGAGGGCCAGATACGCAGTATTTT

size: .
D: TRBD2
V: TRBV28
J: TRBJ2-1
CDR3: CASSTLGLAGAYNEQFF
DNA: TGTGCCAGCAGTACCCTCGGACTAGCGGGAGCGTACAATGAGCAGTTCTTC

size: .
D: .
V: TRBV5-1
J: TRBJ2-2
CDR3: CASSSRNTGELFF
DNA: TGCGCCAGCAGCTCCCGGAACACCGGGGAGCTGTTTTTT

size: .
D: TRBD2
V: TRBV7-8
J: TRBJ2-1
CDR3: CASSAGLAGNEQFF
DNA: TGTGCCAGCAGCGCGGGACTAGCTGGCAATGAGCAGTTCTTC

size: .
D: TRBD1
V: TRBV9
J: TRBJ1-5
CDR3: CASSNDRGLDQPQHF
DNA: TGTGCCAGCAGCAACGACAGGGGGCTAGATCAGCCCCAGCATTTT

size: .
D: TRBD2
V: TRBV9
J: TRBJ2-2
CDR3: CASRQGTSGTFGGGELFF
DNA: TGTGCCAGCAGACAGGGGACTAGCGGGACTTTCGGGGGCGGGGAGCTGTTTTTT

size: .
D: TRBD2
V: TRBV5-4
J: TRBJ2-7
CDR3: CASSLAVGLAGAPTYEQYF
DNA: TGTGCCAGCAGCTTGGCCGTCGGGCTAGCGGGAGCCCCTACCTACGAGCAGTACTTC

size: few
D: .
V: TRBV5-1
J: TRBJ1-4
CDR3: CASSLALNEKLFF
DNA: TGCGCCAGCAGCTTGGCCCTGAATGAAAAACTGTTTTTT

size: .
D: TRBD2
V: TRBV7-2
J: TRBJ2-1
CDR3: CASSLIGGRGSYNEQFF
DNA: TGTGCCAGCAGCTTAATCGGCGGGAGGGGCTCCTACAATGAGCAGTTCTTC

size: .
D: .
V: TRBV16
J: TRBJ1-1
CDR3: CASSQSTVNEAFF
DNA: TGTGCCAGCAGCCAATCGACTGTCAACGAAGCTTTCTTT

size: .
D: .
V: TRBV7-9
J: TRBJ2-2
CDR3: CASSLRDGRGTGELFF
DNA: TGTGCCAGCAGCTTACGGGACGGGAGAGGGACCGGGGAGCTGTTTTTT

size: .
D: TRBD1
V: TRBV19
J: TRBJ2-1
CDR3: CASTPGQGAGEQFF
DNA: TGTGCCTCAACACCGGGACAGGGGGCCGGTGAGCAGTTCTTC

size: .
D: TRBD1
V: TRBV28
J: TRBJ1-1
CDR3: CASSSLQGAYTEAFF
DNA: TGTGCCAGCAGTTCTTTACAGGGGGCATACACTGAAGCTTTCTTT

size: once
D: TRBD1
V: TRBV28
J: TRBJ1-5
CDR3: CASRDRVRLRNQPQHF
DNA: TGTGCCAGCAGAGACAGGGTCCGTTTAAGAAATCAGCCCCAGCATTTT

size: few
D: .
V: TRBV2
J: TRBJ1-5
CDR3: CASSEGGRQPQHF
DNA: TGTGCCAGCAGTGAAGGGGGGCGTCAGCCCCAGCATTTT

size: .
D: TRBD1
V: TRBV6-6
J: TRBJ1-5
CDR3: CASSSRQGAAQPQHF
DNA: TGTGCCAGCAGTTCACGACAGGGGGCAGCTCAGCCCCAGCATTTT